At least ten counts were recorded for the clone carrying this T cell receptor (beta chain). This sample stems from a study of identical twins. TCRdb analysed the 5' RACE reads with MiXCR anew, one entry per CDR3 protein. This table holds 200,000 to 250,000 distinct CDR3 sequences, 10% to 15% found once. The V segment lost 8 bases and the J segment 5 bases; nucleotides outside the gene matches: 9. The CDR3 is 15 residues long. Germline CDR1 reads SGHVS; CDR2 reads FQNEAQ. This sample also appeared in a second study, on yellow fever vaccine responses in identical twins.

This clonotype was sampled from a woman aged 18-35 years in good health. Sequenced sample: memory (CD45RO+) T cells sorted from blood. This chain connects TRBV7-8 to TRBJ1-4; 9 nucleotides match TRBD1. The CDR3 protein is CASSGQGTSNEKLFF. In DNA, the CDR3 is TGTGCCAGCTCAGGACAGGGGACCTCGAATGAAAAACTGTTTTTT. The entire variable domain, with the rest obtained from reference TRBV7-8 and TRBJ1-4, is as follows: GAGVSQSPRYKVAKRGQDVALRCDPISGHVSLFWYQQALGQGPEFLTYFQNEAQLDKSGLPSDRFFAERPEGSVSTLKIQRTQQEDSAVYLCASSGQGTSNEKLFFGSGTQLSVL.